These 6 T cell receptor beta chains share one sample of origin, sequenced in a study of T cell responses to AZD1222 COVID-19 vaccine. The data were produced by immunoSEQ multiplex PCR, yet TCRdb's version contains in-frame clones alone and is incomplete. The sample has about 150,000 clones, around nine tenths seen once. The sample in question was peripheral blood, obtained on day 0 of AZD1222 vaccination. These receptor sequences come from an adult in good health.

This clone turned up a few times. The chain is built from TRBV5-1 and TRBJ2-7; 8 bases fit TRBD1. CDR1 and CDR2 (germline): SGHRS, YFSETQ. Trimming took 0 bases from V and 2 from J; bases not matched to a gene: 4. The CDR3 spans 15 residues. CDR3 loop: CASSLGGTGTYEQYF. DNA for the CDR3: TGCGCCAGCAGCTTGGGGGGGACAGGCACCTACGAGCAGTACTTC.

The chain recombines TRBV6-6 with TRBJ1-5; tentative D call: TRBD1 (6 bases). Trimming removed 6 bases from V and 7 bases from J, with 16 bases in between. The CDR3 loop spans 14 amino acids. The germline gives CDR1 MNHNY, CDR2 SVGAGI (reference sequence). CDR3 nucleotides: TGTGCCAGCAGCCCGGGGCAGGGGATACAGCCCCAGCATTTT. Encoded protein: CASSPGQGIQPQHF.

V usage is TRBV27 and J usage is TRBJ2-7; maybe TRBD1 (5 bases). The CDR3 has 14 amino acids. Germline CDR1 and CDR2: MNHEY and SMNVEV (reference sequence). V lost 3 bases, J lost 0 bases, and 9 bases lay in between. The CDR3 DNA reads as TGTGCCAGCAGTTTCACGACAGCCTCCTACGAGCAGTACTTC. Translation gives CASSFTTASYEQYF.

This chain links TRBV19 with TRBJ1-3; 8 bases match TRBD1. Unmatched junction bases numbered 8, after V lost 4 bases and J lost 3 bases. The CDR3 runs to 16 residues. CDR1 LNHDA and CDR2 SQIVND come from the germline V gene (reference sequence). CDR3 region: CASSNLDRGRGNTIYF. The CDR3 DNA reads TGTGCCAGTAGTAACCTCGACAGGGGACGTGGAAACACCATATATTTT.

The chain uses TRBV11-2 and TRBJ2-1; a weak D match, TRBD2 (7 bases). Germline loops: CDR1 SGHAT, CDR2 FQNNGV. V was cut by 1 base and J by 4 bases, with 14 bases left in between. The CDR3 is 16 residues long. The CDR3 is CASSLVVGGRYNEQFF. The DNA for the CDR3 is TGTGCCAGCAGCTTAGTGGTCGGGGGGCGTTACAATGAGCAGTTCTTC. Combining the CDR3 with reference TRBV11-2 and TRBJ2-1 gives the whole variable domain EAGVAQSPRYKIIEKRQSVAFWCNPISGHATLYWYQQILGQGPKLLIQFQNNGVVDDSQLPKDRFSAERLKGVDSTLKIQPAKLEDSAVYLCASSLVVGGRYNEQFFGPGTRLTVL.

This chain joins TRBV7-9 and TRBJ2-3, with 7 bases lining up with TRBD2. Germline V gene sequence: CDR1 SEHNR, CDR2 FQNEAQ (reference sequence). Germline trimming cut 0 bases from V and 1 base from J; bases unmatched to any gene: 7. The CDR3 is 17 amino acids. The CDR3 coding sequence is TGTGCCAGCAGCTTAGCGGGTTCCAGCGGGGGCACAGATACGCAGTATTTT. It translates to CASSLAGSSGGTDTQYF.